These 27 T cell receptor beta chains were all obtained from the same sample, sequenced in a study of early T cells in non-severe SARS-CoV-2 infection. Via MiXCR, TCRdb re-called the 5' RACE reads, giving one row per CDR3 protein. The data hold 87,000 or so distinct CDR3 sequences, with around 13% observed a single time. The sequenced sample consisted of whole blood. Receptor source: an adult who was a healthcare worker with PCR-confirmed SARS-CoV-2 infection or an uninfected control (not recorded which).

V usage is TRBV10-3 and J usage is TRBJ1-3; the D gene is possibly TRBD1 (5 bases). Per the germline V gene, CDR1 is ENHRY and CDR2 is SYGVKD. There are 14 residues in the CDR3. V was trimmed by 6 bases and J by 0 bases, leaving 9 bases between them. Here the CDR3 reads CAIRADSSGNTIYF. In nucleotides, the CDR3 is TGTGCCATCAGGGCCGACAGCTCTGGAAACACCATATATTTT.

As to this clonotype: The CDR3 does not end in the conserved phenylalanine or tryptophan, so this is likely a read error. The chain combines TRBV12-3 or TRBV12-4 with TRBJ2-5; D uncertain. Deletions cut 3 bases from V and 4 bases from J, with 9 bases between. There are 13 residues in the CDR3. The CDR3 DNA sequence: TGTGCCAGCAGTTTTGCCCGGCGAGAGACCCAGTACTCC. This sequence encodes CASSFARRETQYS.

There are a few counts of this clonotype. The CDR3 DNA sequence: TGCGCCAGCAGCTTCCAGGGGGCGGACGGGGAGCTGTTTTTT. Protein: CASSFQGADGELFF. The chain carries TRBV5-1 and TRBJ2-2; 8 bases fit TRBD1. The CDR3 length is 14 residues. V was clipped by 2 bases and J by 7 bases; unmatched bases: 4. Germline-derived CDR1 and CDR2 are SGHRS and YFSETQ.

There are a few counts of this clonotype. The chain uses TRBV7-9 and TRBJ2-3, with unresolved D. V lost 5 bases to trimming and J lost 2 bases, with 20 bases between them. This CDR3 spans 17 amino acids. Germline CDR1 and CDR2: SEHNR and FQNEAQ (reference sequence). In nucleotides, the CDR3 is TGTGCCAGCAGCCCTCCCCAGCTAGGGCCGTTCACAGATACGCAGTATTTT. It encodes CASSPPQLGPFTDTQYF.

The genes are TRBV11-2 and TRBJ2-7, with TRBD1 matching 8 bases. J lost 3 bases, V lost 3 bases, and 4 bases had no gene match. This CDR3 spans 14 amino acids. Germline V lookup: CDR1 SGHAT, CDR2 FQNNGV. As DNA, the CDR3 is TGTGCCAGCAGCTTGGGGACAGGTTACTACGAGCAGTACTTC. Amino acids: CASSLGTGYYEQYF.

This sequence joins TRBV14 and TRBJ2-1, with unresolved D. Per the germline V gene, CDR1 is SGHDN and CDR2 is FVKESK. Deletions cut 2 bases from V and 5 bases from J, with 7 bases between. This CDR3 contains 13 residues. This CDR3 is CASSQTLNNEQFF. CDR3 nucleotides: TGTGCCAGCAGCCAAACACTGAACAATGAGCAGTTCTTC.

CDR3 DNA sequence: TGTGCCAGCAGTTTGGGGCCTAGCAATCAGCCCCAGCATTTT. The encoded protein is CASSLGPSNQPQHF. The rearrangement joins TRBV12-3 or TRBV12-4 to TRBJ1-5, with D perhaps TRBD1 (5 bases). The V end was cut by 3 bases, the J end by 0 bases, with 6 bases between. The CDR3 runs to 14 residues.

This clonotype has only a few counts. Here the CDR3 reads CASSQERAIYQETQYF. The CDR3 coding sequence is TGCGCCAGCAGCCAAGAGAGAGCAATTTACCAAGAGACCCAGTACTTC. This chain connects TRBV4-3 to TRBJ2-5; D is unresolved. The CDR3 covers 16 residues. V shed 0 bases and J shed 0 bases, with 11 bases lying between them. Germline V lookup: CDR1 LGHNA, CDR2 YSLEER.

This clonotype has more than one count but fewer than ten. V gene TRBV7-2 combines with J gene TRBJ2-1, with D uncertain. The CDR3 extends over 13 amino acids. Per the germline V gene, CDR1 is SGHTA and CDR2 is FQGNSA. Trimming cost V 5 bases and J 10 bases, with 15 bases left between them. The CDR3 loop reads CASSPDWGGEQFF. The CDR3 DNA reads as TGTGCCAGCAGCCCAGATTGGGGTGGCGAGCAGTTCTTC.

This clonotype was observed at least ten times. The chain links TRBV20-1 to TRBJ2-1, with TRBD2 matching 11 bases. Germline V gene data show CDR1 as DFQATT and CDR2 as SNEGSKA (reference sequence). The CDR3 spans 17 residues. Losses at the gene ends were 3 bases for V and 8 bases for J; bases not matched to a gene: 15. CDR3 nucleotide sequence: TGCAGTGCTAGGGACAGGGTAGCGGGGGGGCCCTCAGATGAGCAGTTCTTC. Protein sequence: CSARDRVAGGPSDEQFF.

V usage is TRBV20-1 and J usage is TRBJ1-2; D gene ambiguous. Germline V gene data show CDR1 as DFQATT and CDR2 as SNEGSKA (reference sequence). The V end was cut by 1 base, the J end by 0 bases, with 9 bases between. The CDR3 totals 14 residues. Here the CDR3 reads CSARAQPPNYGYTF. Here the CDR3 DNA reads TGCAGTGCTAGAGCCCAACCTCCTAACTATGGCTACACCTTC.

This clonotype was recorded a few times. The rearrangement links TRBV4-1 to TRBJ1-2; D not certain. The CDR3 covers 14 residues. The germline gives CDR1 MGHRA, CDR2 YSYEKL. The ends were cut back, 0 bases at V and 8 bases at J, with 13 bases in the middle. CDR3 in DNA: TGCGCCAGCAGCCAAGAATCGCCGGGGTCAGGCTACACCTTC. Its protein product is CASSQESPGSGYTF.

The CDR3 protein is CASSIGTGGRYGYTF. The CDR3, as DNA: TGTGCCAGTAGTATCGGGACAGGGGGTCGCTATGGCTACACCTTC. This chain uses TRBV19 with TRBJ1-2, with 11 bases identical to TRBD1. The V gene's germline CDR1 is LNHDA and CDR2 SQIVND (reference sequence). V lost 3 bases and J lost 4; bases outside the gene matches: 4. This CDR3 has 15 residues.

The chain carries TRBV7-8 and TRBJ2-1; D is perhaps TRBD1 (6 bases). CDR3 length: 15 residues. The V and J ends lost 5 bases and 4 bases respectively, with 15 bases between them. Per germline, CDR1 SGHVS and CDR2 FQNEAQ. The CDR3 sequence: CASSPSRTVYNEQFF. The CDR3 DNA sequence: TGTGCCAGCAGCCCCTCGCGGACAGTTTACAATGAGCAGTTCTTC. The whole variable domain, remainder taken from reference TRBV7-8 and TRBJ2-1, is GAGVSQSPRYKVAKRGQDVALRCDPISGHVSLFWYQQALGQGPEFLTYFQNEAQLDKSGLPSDRFFAERPEGSVSTLKIQRTQQEDSAVYLCASSPSRTVYNEQFFGPGTRLTVL.

This clonotype was observed a few times. The chain carries TRBV20-1 and TRBJ1-5, with a tentative D call TRBD1 (5 bases). CDR3 length: 12 amino acids. Trimming shortened V by 6 bases and J by 6 bases, and 12 bases separated the two germline ends. Germline V lookup: CDR1 DFQATT, CDR2 SNEGSKA (reference sequence). The CDR3 reads CSAQGAIQPQHF. The CDR3 DNA sequence: TGCAGTGCCCAGGGCGCTATTCAGCCCCAGCATTTT.

This clonotype showed up just a few times. This sequence joins TRBV5-1 and TRBJ1-6; 10 bases map to TRBD1. Germline V gene lookup returns CDR1 SGHRS and CDR2 YFSETQ. With 2 bases clipped from V and 1 base from J, the junction kept 6 bases outside the gene matches. There are 18 residues in the CDR3. The CDR3 DNA reads as TGCGCCAGCAGCTTACAGGGACAGGGGTTTTCCTATAATTCACCCCTCCACTTT. Its translation: CASSLQGQGFSYNSPLHF.

The chain joins TRBV14 to TRBJ1-1; D uncertain. V was trimmed by 2 bases and J by 1 base, leaving 5 bases between them. The CDR3 sequence is 13 residues long. The germline CDR1 and CDR2 sequences are SGHDN and FVKESK. In DNA form, the CDR3 reads TGTGCCAGCAGCCAATTTAGGAACACTGAAGCTTTCTTT. This translates into CASSQFRNTEAFF.

This clonotype was picked up a small number of times. The chain recombines TRBV28 with TRBJ1-3; D gene uncertain. The CDR3 has 11 amino acids. CDR1 is MDHEN, CDR2 SYDVKM, per germline. The germline V and J ends were trimmed by 2 bases and 7 bases, with 3 bases remaining between them. In DNA, the CDR3 is TGTGCCAGCAGTTTAGCGAACACCATATATTTT. This gives the protein CASSLANTIYF.

V and J are TRBV11-1 and TRBJ2-7; 9 positions match TRBD1. V was pared by 1 base and J by 2 bases, with 3 bases of the junction left unmatched. Germline V gene sequence: CDR1 SGHAT, CDR2 FQDESV (reference sequence). The CDR3 extends over 15 amino acids. CDR3 in amino acids: CASSLDGTGPYEQYF. Written as DNA, the CDR3 is TGTGCCAGCAGCTTAGACGGGACAGGGCCCTACGAGCAGTACTTC. Supplemented by reference TRBV11-1 and TRBJ2-7, the full variable domain reads EAEVAQSPRYKITEKSQAVAFWCDPISGHATLYWYRQILGQGPELLVQFQDESVVDDSQLPKDRFSAERLKGVDSTLKIQPAELGDSAMYLCASSLDGTGPYEQYFGPGTRLTVT.

This clonotype was seen many times. V and J are TRBV7-8 and TRBJ2-6; 9 positions agree with TRBD1. The junction had 12 bases not matched to a gene; V was cut back by 2 bases and J by 1 base. Germline CDR1 is SGHVS and CDR2 is FQNEAQ. The CDR3 extends over 20 amino acids. The CDR3 here is CASSLFSQGQGYSGANVLTF. CDR3 sequence (DNA): TGTGCCAGCAGCTTATTCTCCCAGGGACAGGGTTATTCTGGGGCCAACGTCCTGACTTTC.

This clonotype was found many times. V is TRBV29-1 and J is TRBJ2-7; D is possibly TRBD1 (6 bases). Trimming took off 1 base at V and 4 bases at J, with 11 bases between the two ends. CDR3 length equals 13 residues. Germline CDR1 reads SQVTM; CDR2 reads ANQGSEA. Here the CDR3 reads CSVEAGDFYEQYF. The CDR3 coding sequence is TGCAGCGTTGAAGCAGGGGATTTTTACGAGCAGTACTTC.

J is TRBJ1-4 and V is TRBV28; TRBD1 matches 8 bases. With V trimmed by 5 bases and J by 3 bases, 5 bases remained unmatched. CDR3 length: 15 residues. The germline gives CDR1 MDHEN, CDR2 SYDVKM. For the CDR3, the DNA is TGTGCCAGCAGTGACTTGACAGGGGCTAATGAAAAACTGTTTTTT. It yields the protein CASSDLTGANEKLFF.

This clonotype occurred a few times. The rearrangement uses TRBV28 and TRBJ2-4, with 9 bases fitting TRBD1. CDR1 is MDHEN, CDR2 SYDVKM, per germline. The trim removed 5 bases at V and 5 bases at J, leaving 4 bases unmatched. This CDR3 region has 14 residues. Written as DNA, the CDR3 is TGTGCCAGCAGTCCGCGGACAGGGGAAAACATTCAGTACTTC. Its translation is CASSPRTGENIQYF.

This rearrangement joins TRBV20-1 to TRBJ2-5, with unresolved D. This CDR3 is 13 amino acids long. CDR1 is DFQATT and CDR2 is SNEGSKA in the germline V gene (reference sequence). V lost 0 bases, J lost 2 bases, and 7 bases lay in between. CDR3 protein: CSARESGQETQYF. CDR3 nucleotide sequence: TGCAGTGCTAGAGAGTCCGGGCAAGAGACCCAGTACTTC.

The chain joins TRBV6-5 to TRBJ2-6; D gene unclear. CDR3 length: 16 residues. The germline V gene encodes CDR1 MNHEY and CDR2 SVGAGI. V was shortened by 0 bases and J by 4 bases, with 10 bases between the two germline ends. This CDR3 reads CASSYSTRPGANVLTF. The CDR3 nucleotides are TGTGCCAGCAGTTACTCGACCAGGCCCGGGGCCAACGTCCTGACTTTC.

This clonotype was observed many times. This chain uses TRBV6-1 with TRBJ1-2; 8 bases line up with TRBD1. V was pared by 0 bases and J by 6 bases, with 12 bases of the junction left unmatched. The CDR3 length is 17 residues. Germline loops: CDR1 MNHNS, CDR2 SASEGT. DNA of the CDR3: TGTGCCAGCAGTGAAGCGCTGGGGGCAGGGGGCGGGAATGGCTACACCTTC. This encodes CASSEALGAGGGNGYTF.

This clonotype has a count of ten or more. CDR3: CASCDGRPQETQYF. For the CDR3, the DNA is TGTGCCAGCTGCGACGGGCGCCCACAAGAGACCCAGTACTTC. The chain carries TRBV6-2 or TRBV6-3 and TRBJ2-5; D gene unclear. Germline values: CDR1 MNHEY, CDR2 SVGEGT. Trimming cost V 8 bases and J 2 bases, with 15 bases left between them. The CDR3 has 14 residues.